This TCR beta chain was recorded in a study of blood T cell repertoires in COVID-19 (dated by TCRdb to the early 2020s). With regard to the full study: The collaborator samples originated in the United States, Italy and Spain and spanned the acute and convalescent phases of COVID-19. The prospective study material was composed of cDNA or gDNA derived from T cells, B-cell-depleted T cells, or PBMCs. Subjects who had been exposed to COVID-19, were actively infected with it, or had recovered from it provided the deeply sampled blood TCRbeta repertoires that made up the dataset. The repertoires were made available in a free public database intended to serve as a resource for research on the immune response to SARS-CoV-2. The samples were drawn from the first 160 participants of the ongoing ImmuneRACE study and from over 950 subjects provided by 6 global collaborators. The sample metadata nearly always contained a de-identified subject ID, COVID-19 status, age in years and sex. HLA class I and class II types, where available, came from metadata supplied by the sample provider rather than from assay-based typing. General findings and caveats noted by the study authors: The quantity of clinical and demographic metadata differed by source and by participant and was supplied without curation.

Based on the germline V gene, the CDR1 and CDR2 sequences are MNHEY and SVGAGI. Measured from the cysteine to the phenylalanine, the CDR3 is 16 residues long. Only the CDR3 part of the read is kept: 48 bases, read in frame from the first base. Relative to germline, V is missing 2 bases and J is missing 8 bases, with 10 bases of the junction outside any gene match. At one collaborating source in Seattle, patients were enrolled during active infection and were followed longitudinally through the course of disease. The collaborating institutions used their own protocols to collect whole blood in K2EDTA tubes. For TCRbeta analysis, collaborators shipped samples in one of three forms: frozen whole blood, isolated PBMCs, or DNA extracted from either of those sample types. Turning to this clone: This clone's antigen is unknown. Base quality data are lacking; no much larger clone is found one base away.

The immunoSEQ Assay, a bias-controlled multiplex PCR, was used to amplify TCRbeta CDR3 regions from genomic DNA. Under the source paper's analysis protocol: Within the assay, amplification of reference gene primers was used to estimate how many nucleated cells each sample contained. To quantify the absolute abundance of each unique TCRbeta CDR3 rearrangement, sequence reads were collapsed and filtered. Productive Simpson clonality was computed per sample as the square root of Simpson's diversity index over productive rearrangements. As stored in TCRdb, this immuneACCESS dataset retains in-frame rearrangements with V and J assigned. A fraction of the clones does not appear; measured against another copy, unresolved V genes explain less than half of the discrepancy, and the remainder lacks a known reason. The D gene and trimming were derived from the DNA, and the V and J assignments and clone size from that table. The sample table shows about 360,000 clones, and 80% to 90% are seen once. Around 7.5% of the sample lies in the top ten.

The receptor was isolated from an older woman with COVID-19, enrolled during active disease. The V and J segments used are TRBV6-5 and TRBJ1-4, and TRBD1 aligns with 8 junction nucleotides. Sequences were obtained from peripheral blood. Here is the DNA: TGTGCCAGCAGTTACCGGACAGGGATAGCTAGGGAAAAACTGTTTTTT. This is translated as CASSYRTGIAREKLFF.